The present entry profiles one T cell receptor beta chain with its context. The V gene lost 5 bases and the J gene lost 5 bases, with 15 bases spanning the gap. Germline values: CDR1 WSHSY, CDR2 SAAADI. The CDR3 spans 14 residues. Libraries were prepared by immunoSEQ multiplex PCR; TCRdb keeps only in-frame clonotypes and omits some of them. Among approximately 480,000 clones listed, roughly 87% were seen once. These data are taken from a study of blood T cell repertoires in COVID-19. Across the study: Sources were T cells, B-cell-depleted T cells, or PBMCs; the material itself was cDNA or gDNA.

All recovered Cohort 3 donors got two negative PCRs, got clearance, or saw symptom resolution. The V and J genes are TRBV10-2 and TRBJ2-5; D might be TRBD1 (6 bases). Material: PBMCs or T cells enriched from blood (not recorded which). The sequence came from a woman under 30 who had recovered from COVID-19. CDR3 sequence (DNA): TGCGCCAGCAGTAGGACAGACCTTAGGGAGACCCAGTACTTC. Translating gives CASSRTDLRETQYF.